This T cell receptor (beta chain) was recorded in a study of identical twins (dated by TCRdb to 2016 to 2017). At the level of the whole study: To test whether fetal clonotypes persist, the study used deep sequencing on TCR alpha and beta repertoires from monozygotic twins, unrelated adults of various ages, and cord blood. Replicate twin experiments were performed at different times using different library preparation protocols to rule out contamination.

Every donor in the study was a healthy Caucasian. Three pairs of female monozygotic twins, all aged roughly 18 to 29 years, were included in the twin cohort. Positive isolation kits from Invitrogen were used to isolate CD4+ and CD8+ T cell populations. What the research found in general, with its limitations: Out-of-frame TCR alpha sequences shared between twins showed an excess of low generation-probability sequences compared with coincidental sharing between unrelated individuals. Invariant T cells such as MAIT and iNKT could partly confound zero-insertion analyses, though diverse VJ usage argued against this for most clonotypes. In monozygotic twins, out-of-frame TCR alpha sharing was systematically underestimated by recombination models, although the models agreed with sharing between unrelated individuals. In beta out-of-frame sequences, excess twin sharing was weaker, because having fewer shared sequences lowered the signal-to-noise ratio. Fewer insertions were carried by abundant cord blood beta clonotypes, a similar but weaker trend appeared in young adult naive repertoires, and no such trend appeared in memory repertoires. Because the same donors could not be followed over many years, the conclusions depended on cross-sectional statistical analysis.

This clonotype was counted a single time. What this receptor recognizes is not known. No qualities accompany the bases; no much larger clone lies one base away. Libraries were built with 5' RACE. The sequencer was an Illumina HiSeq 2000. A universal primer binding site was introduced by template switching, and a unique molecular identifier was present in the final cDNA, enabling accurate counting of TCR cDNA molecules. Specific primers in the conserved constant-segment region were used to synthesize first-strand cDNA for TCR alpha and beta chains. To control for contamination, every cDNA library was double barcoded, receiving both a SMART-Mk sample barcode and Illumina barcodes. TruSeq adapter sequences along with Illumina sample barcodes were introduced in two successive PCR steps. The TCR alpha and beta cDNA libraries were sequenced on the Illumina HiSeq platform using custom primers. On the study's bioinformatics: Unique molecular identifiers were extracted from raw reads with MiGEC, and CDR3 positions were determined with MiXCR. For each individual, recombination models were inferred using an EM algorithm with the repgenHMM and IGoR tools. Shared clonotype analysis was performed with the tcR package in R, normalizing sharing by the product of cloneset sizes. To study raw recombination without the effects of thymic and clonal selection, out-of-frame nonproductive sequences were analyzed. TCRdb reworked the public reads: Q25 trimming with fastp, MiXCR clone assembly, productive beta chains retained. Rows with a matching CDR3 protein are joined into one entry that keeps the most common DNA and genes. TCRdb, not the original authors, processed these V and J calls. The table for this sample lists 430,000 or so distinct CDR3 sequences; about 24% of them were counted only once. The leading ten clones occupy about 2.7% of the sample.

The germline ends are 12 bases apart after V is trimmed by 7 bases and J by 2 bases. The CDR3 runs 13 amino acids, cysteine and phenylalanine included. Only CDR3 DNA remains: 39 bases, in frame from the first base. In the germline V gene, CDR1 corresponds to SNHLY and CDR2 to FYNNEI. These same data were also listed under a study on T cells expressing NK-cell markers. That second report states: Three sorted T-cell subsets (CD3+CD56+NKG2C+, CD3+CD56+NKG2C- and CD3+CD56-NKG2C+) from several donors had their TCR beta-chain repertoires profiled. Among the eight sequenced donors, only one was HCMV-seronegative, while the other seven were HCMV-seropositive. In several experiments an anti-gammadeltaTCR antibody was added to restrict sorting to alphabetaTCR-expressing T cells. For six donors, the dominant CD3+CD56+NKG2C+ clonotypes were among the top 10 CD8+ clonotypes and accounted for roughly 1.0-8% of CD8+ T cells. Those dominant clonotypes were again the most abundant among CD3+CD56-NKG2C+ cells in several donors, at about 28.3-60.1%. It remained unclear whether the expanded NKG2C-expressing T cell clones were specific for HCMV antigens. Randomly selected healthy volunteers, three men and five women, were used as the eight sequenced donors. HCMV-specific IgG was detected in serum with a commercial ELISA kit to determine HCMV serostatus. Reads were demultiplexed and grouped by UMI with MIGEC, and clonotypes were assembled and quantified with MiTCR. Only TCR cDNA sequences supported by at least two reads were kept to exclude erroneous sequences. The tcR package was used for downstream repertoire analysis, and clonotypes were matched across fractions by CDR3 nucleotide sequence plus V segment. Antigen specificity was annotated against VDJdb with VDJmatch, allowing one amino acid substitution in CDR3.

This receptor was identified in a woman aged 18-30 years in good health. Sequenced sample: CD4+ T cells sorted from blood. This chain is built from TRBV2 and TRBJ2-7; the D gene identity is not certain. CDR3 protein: CASTRGWPYEQYF. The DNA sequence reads TGTGCCAGCACCCGCGGTTGGCCCTACGAGCAGTACTTC.